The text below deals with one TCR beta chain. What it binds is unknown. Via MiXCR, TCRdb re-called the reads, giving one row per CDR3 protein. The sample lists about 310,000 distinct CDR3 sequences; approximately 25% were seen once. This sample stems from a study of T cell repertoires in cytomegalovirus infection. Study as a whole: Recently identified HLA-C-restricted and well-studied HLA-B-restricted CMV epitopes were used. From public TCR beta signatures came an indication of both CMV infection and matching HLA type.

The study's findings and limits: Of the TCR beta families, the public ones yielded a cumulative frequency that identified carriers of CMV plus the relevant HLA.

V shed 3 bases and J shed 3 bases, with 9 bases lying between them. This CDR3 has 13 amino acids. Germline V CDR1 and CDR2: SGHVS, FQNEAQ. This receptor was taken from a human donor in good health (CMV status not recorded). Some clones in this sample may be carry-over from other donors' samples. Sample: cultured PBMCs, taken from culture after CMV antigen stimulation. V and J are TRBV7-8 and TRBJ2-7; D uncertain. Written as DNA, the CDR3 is TGTGCCAGCAGCTTCGGTAGAAACTACGAGCAGTACGTC. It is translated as CASSFGRNYEQYV.